The sample holds a few counts of the clone carrying this TCR beta chain. Its antigen remains unidentified. Library preparation for TCR beta used quantitative 5'-RACE with molecular barcodes. Each CDR3 protein gets one entry after TCRdb re-called the 5' RACE reads with MiXCR. The sample lists roughly 700,000 distinct CDR3 sequences, about 20% seen once, with around 20% in the top ten. This sample is part of a study of CD8 T cells in ankylosing spondylitis. V dropped 2 bases and J dropped 7 bases, with 16 bases sitting between them. This CDR3 has 14 residues. Germline CDR1 is SGHRS and CDR2 is YFSETQ. Study conclusions and caveats: Ankylosing spondylitis blood appeared to be characterized by a TCR beta motif of about 8 highly homologous variants.

This receptor was taken from a male donor with ankylosing spondylitis. Sequences were obtained from blood, either unsorted or a sorted T cell fraction (not recorded which). The V and J genes are TRBV5-1 and TRBJ2-7; D tentatively reads TRBD1 or TRBD2 (5 bases each). The CDR3 here is CASSLSWDPREQYF. The CDR3 DNA reads as TGCGCCAGCAGCTTATCCTGGGACCCCAGGGAGCAGTACTTC. The full variable domain, rest sourced from reference TRBV5-1 and TRBJ2-7, is KAGVTQTPRYLIKTRGQQVTLSCSPISGHRSVSWYQQTPGQGLQFLFEYFSETQRNKGNFPGRFSGRQFSNSRSEMNVSTLELGDSALYLCASSLSWDPREQYFGPGTRLTVT.